The 26 T cell receptor beta chains in this list originate from one sample, sequenced in a study of T cells after yellow fever vaccination. TCRdb re-derived calls from the 5' RACE reads in MiXCR, one entry per CDR3 protein. The data contain over 100,000 distinct CDR3 sequences, 8.4% of them singletons. Sequences were derived from CD8+ T cells sorted from PBMCs, sampled 45 days after the yellow fever booster vaccination. These receptors originate from a man aged 25-40 years who received the YFV17D yellow fever vaccine.

This clonotype was observed at least ten times. This chain links TRBV7-9 with TRBJ2-7; 10 bases are shared with TRBD1. The CDR3 is made up of 13 amino acids. V shed 1 base, J shed 7 bases, and the junction held 1 base outside the gene matches. Germline assignment: CDR1 SEHNR and CDR2 FQNEAQ (reference sequence). CDR3 DNA: TGTGCCAGCAGCTTAGGGGACAGGGGAGAGCAGTACTTC. Translation gives CASSLGDRGEQYF.

About this clonotype: A read error may explain this, as a much larger clone is one base away. V and J are TRBV4-3 and TRBJ2-2; D ambiguous. CDR3 length equals 15 residues. Trimming removed 8 bases from V and 5 bases from J, with 18 bases in between. Germline-derived CDR1 and CDR2 are LGHNA and YSLEER. CDR3 sequence reads: CASGRASKGTGELFF. CDR3 DNA: TGCGCCAGCGGCCGGGCCAGTAAAGGTACCGGGGAGCTGTTTTTT.

This clonotype was detected ten times or more. This rearrangement joins TRBV9 to TRBJ2-5, with D perhaps TRBD2 (6 bases). CDR1 and CDR2 (germline): SGDLS, YYNGEE. The length of the CDR3 is 14 residues. V gave up 3 bases and J gave up 2 bases, with 11 bases separating them. The CDR3 loop reads CASSAGTYQETQYF. The CDR3 DNA follows: TGTGCCAGCAGCGCCGGGACTTATCAAGAGACCCAGTACTTC.

This clonotype has ten or more counts. The CDR3 region has the DNA TGTGCCAGCACGACGGGAGAACAAGGCGAGCAGTTCTTC. Its protein is CASTTGEQGEQFF. The chain couples TRBV7-9 to TRBJ2-1, with D possibly TRBD2 on 6 matching bases. The germline V and J ends were trimmed by 7 bases and 10 bases, with 17 bases remaining between them. CDR1 SEHNR and CDR2 FQNEAQ come from the germline V gene (reference sequence). The CDR3 extends over 13 amino acids.

Details on this clonotype: One end of the junction does not line up with germline, which may come from a read error. This sequence joins TRBV29-1 and TRBJ2-4; D is possibly TRBD2 (6 bases). CDR3 length equals 11 residues. Germline V gene sequence: CDR1 SQVTM, CDR2 ANQGSEA. The CDR3 region is CSVAAGNTQYF. The CDR3, as DNA: TGCAGCGTTGCTGCGGGGAACACTCAGTACTTC.

This chain joins TRBV29-1 and TRBJ2-6; 9 bases map to TRBD1. V dropped 0 bases and J dropped 0; count of bases not matched to a gene: 12. Looked up from germline, CDR1 is SQVTM and CDR2 is ANQGSEA. The CDR3 is 20 residues long. In DNA, the CDR3 is TGCAGCGTTGAAGATTTCTCCTGGGACAGGGATCCCTCTGGGGCCAACGTCCTGACTTTC. Translating it yields CSVEDFSWDRDPSGANVLTF.

This clonotype was recorded at least ten times. The chain combines TRBV29-1 with TRBJ2-2; possible D gene TRBD2, 5 bases. V was cut by 2 bases and J by 5 bases, with 9 bases left in between. The CDR3 loop spans 13 amino acids. Per the germline V gene, CDR1 is SQVTM and CDR2 is ANQGSEA. Written as DNA, the CDR3 is TGCAGCGTTGAAATTCGAGGGACCGGGGAGCTGTTTTTT. Translation gives CSVEIRGTGELFF.

This clonotype showed up many times. The chain joins TRBV6-5 to TRBJ2-3; D is perhaps TRBD2 (6 bases). Germline CDR1 reads MNHEY; CDR2 reads SVGAGI. This CDR3 region has 15 residues. Trimming stripped 6 bases from V and 2 bases from J, with 15 bases between. The CDR3 loop is CASSSRSGYTDTQYF. The CDR3, as DNA: TGTGCCAGCAGCTCCAGGAGCGGGTACACAGATACGCAGTATTTT.

This sequence joins TRBV11-2 and TRBJ2-7; D is perhaps TRBD2 (6 bases). CDR3 length equals 14 residues. Trimming cost V 8 bases and J 3 bases, with 17 bases left between them. Germline assignment: CDR1 SGHAT and CDR2 FQNNGV. CDR3 amino acids: CASGGGSGYYEQYF. The CDR3 DNA follows: TGTGCCAGCGGAGGAGGGAGCGGCTACTACGAGCAGTACTTC.

This clonotype was recorded at least ten times. V usage is TRBV28 and J usage is TRBJ2-5; perhaps D is TRBD1 or TRBD2 (6 bases each). The length of the CDR3 is 13 residues. The V end was cut by 8 bases, the J end by 4 bases, with 14 bases between. Per the germline V gene, CDR1 is MDHEN and CDR2 is SYDVKM. CDR3 nucleotides: TGTGCCAGCGTAGGGGGAGGCGGAGAGACCCAGTACTTC. Translated, it gives CASVGGGGETQYF.

This clonotype was recorded at least ten times. V and J are TRBV10-3 and TRBJ1-1; D might be TRBD1 (5 bases). Trimming removed 6 bases from V and 0 bases from J, with 14 bases in between. CDR3 length equals 15 residues. Germline-derived CDR1 and CDR2 are ENHRY and SYGVKD. The CDR3 reads CAIRERGNLNTEAFF. CDR3 nucleotides: TGTGCCATCAGGGAGAGGGGCAACTTGAACACTGAAGCTTTCTTT.

This clonotype was seen many times. The chain links TRBV7-8 to TRBJ2-7; 7 bases are shared with TRBD1. After removal of 5 bases from V and 2 bases from J, the junction contained 9 bases not matched to a gene. Germline assignment: CDR1 SGHVS and CDR2 FQNEAQ. This CDR3 spans 15 amino acids. The CDR3 sequence is CASSHGWDSPYEQYF. DNA for the CDR3: TGTGCCAGCAGCCACGGTTGGGACAGCCCCTACGAGCAGTACTTC.

This clonotype was seen ten or more times. The V and J genes are TRBV7-9 and TRBJ2-2; D not resolved. Trimming took 5 bases from V and 4 from J, leaving 5 bases between them. Germline-derived CDR1 and CDR2 are SEHNR and FQNEAQ (reference sequence). The CDR3 contains 12 residues. CDR3 DNA sequence: TGTGCCAGCAGCCCAGCCACCGGGGAGCTGTTTTTT. It is translated as CASSPATGELFF.

This clonotype was seen at least ten times. CDR3 amino acids: CASSQEWGGWYNEQFF. Written as DNA, the CDR3 is TGTGCCAGCAGCCAAGAGTGGGGGGGCTGGTACAATGAGCAGTTCTTC. The genes are TRBV14 and TRBJ2-1; possible D gene TRBD2, 7 bases. The CDR3 contains 16 residues. Trimming removed 0 bases at V and 4 bases at J, with 13 bases between. CDR1 and CDR2 (germline): SGHDN, FVKESK.

The CDR3 is CASSFPGQGILLSSYEQYF. The CDR3 nucleotides read TGTGCCAGCAGCTTTCCGGGACAGGGGATTCTCCTTAGCTCCTACGAGCAGTACTTC. The chain combines TRBV5-4 with TRBJ2-7; 10 bases are shared with TRBD1. In germline, CDR1 is SGHNT, CDR2 YYREEE (reference sequence). Trimming cost V 2 bases and J 0 bases; bases outside gene matches: 14. The length of the CDR3 is 19 residues.

This clonotype showed up many times. The chain carries TRBV6-1 and TRBJ2-1, with D possibly matching TRBD2 (6 bases). This CDR3 contains 18 residues. The germline gives CDR1 MNHNS, CDR2 SASEGT. Trimming took 0 bases from V and 7 from J, leaving 22 bases between them. This chain's CDR3 is CASSEAPVSAGPSNEQFF. For the CDR3, the DNA is TGTGCCAGCAGTGAAGCGCCCGTTTCAGCGGGCCCCTCGAATGAGCAGTTCTTC.

V is TRBV7-2 and J is TRBJ2-1, with D possibly being TRBD2 (5 bases). CDR3 length equals 12 residues. The germline V gene has CDR1 SGHTA and CDR2 FQGNSA. Trimming cost V 7 bases and J 8 bases, with 12 bases left between them. The CDR3 coding sequence is TGTGCCAGCACCTATAGCGTTTATGAGCAGTTCTTC. Translating gives CASTYSVYEQFF. Looking up the rest from reference TRBV7-2 and TRBJ2-1 gives the full variable domain: GAGVSQSPSNKVTEKGKDVELRCDPISGHTALYWYRQSLGQGLEFLIYFQGNSAPDKSGLPSDRFSAERTGGSVSTLTIQRTQQEDSAVYLCASTYSVYEQFFGPGTRLTVL.

The chain employs TRBV21-1 and TRBJ2-5. TRBV21-1 is classified as a pseudogene. The CDR3 runs 13 residues. The CDR3 DNA sequence: TGTGCCAGCAGCAAATTTGTCGGAGAGACCCAGTACTTC. Translating it yields CASSKFVGETQYF.

This clonotype was observed at least ten times. V and J are TRBV20-1 and TRBJ2-3; D possibly corresponds to TRBD2 (5 bases). The CDR3 is made up of 14 amino acids. Germline-derived CDR1 and CDR2 are DFQATT and SNEGSKA (reference sequence). V lost 6 bases and J 6 bases, leaving 19 bases between the germline ends. CDR3 protein: CSAPWTGPEDTQYF. Written as DNA, the CDR3 is TGCAGTGCACCTTGGACTGGACCGGAGGATACGCAGTATTTT.

This clonotype was picked up many times. This rearrangement joins TRBV20-1 to TRBJ2-1, with TRBD1 identical over 7 bases. With 6 bases clipped from V and 3 bases from J, the junction kept 8 bases outside the gene matches. Germline CDR1 is DFQATT and CDR2 is SNEGSKA (reference sequence). The CDR3 runs 14 residues. The CDR3: CSARGGNLYNEQFF. Written as DNA, the CDR3 is TGCAGTGCCCGAGGGGGCAACCTCTACAATGAGCAGTTCTTC.

This clonotype was counted at least ten times. The chain has TRBV7-9 and TRBJ2-1, with D possibly matching TRBD1 (5 bases). Trimming cost V 3 bases and J 8 bases, with 11 bases left between them. The germline V gene has CDR1 SEHNR and CDR2 FQNEAQ (reference sequence). The CDR3 is made up of 13 amino acids. The chain's CDR3 is CASSLGQSDEQFF. The CDR3 DNA follows: TGTGCCAGCAGCTTGGGGCAGAGCGATGAGCAGTTCTTC. The full variable domain, with the rest looked up from reference TRBV7-9 and TRBJ2-1, is DTGVSQNPRHKITKRGQNVTFRCDPISEHNRLYWYRQTLGQGPEFLTYFQNEAQLEKSRLLSDRFSAERPKGSFSTLEIQRTEQGDSAMYLCASSLGQSDEQFFGPGTRLTVL.

The sample holds many counts of this clonotype. This chain links TRBV20-1 with TRBJ2-3; 10 bases are a match to TRBD1. The CDR3 consists of 13 residues. V dropped 6 bases and J dropped 4; count of bases not matched to a gene: 4. Per the germline V gene, CDR1 is DFQATT and CDR2 is SNEGSKA (reference sequence). CDR3 amino acids: CSADDRGPDTQYF. For the CDR3, the DNA is TGCAGTGCCGACGACAGGGGGCCAGATACGCAGTATTTT.

This clonotype was seen many times. The chain has TRBV7-2 and TRBJ2-7, with TRBD2 matching 8 bases. V shed 4 bases and J 5 bases; nucleotides not matched to a gene: 4. CDR1 is SGHTA, CDR2 FQGNSA, per germline. This CDR3 is 13 amino acids long. CDR3 sequence (DNA): TGTGCCAGCAGCTCATTGACTAGCGACGAGCAGTACTTC. This sequence encodes CASSSLTSDEQYF.

This clonotype came up a few times. V and J are TRBV2 and TRBJ2-3; unclear D gene. This CDR3 is 15 amino acids long. In germline, CDR1 is SNHLY, CDR2 FYNNEI. V lost 7 bases to trimming and J lost 0 bases, with 14 bases between them. The CDR3 sequence is CASINGRSSTDTQYF. CDR3 sequence (DNA): TGTGCCAGCATTAATGGGCGGTCTAGCACAGATACGCAGTATTTT.

This clonotype turned up a few times. The chain combines TRBV7-2 with TRBJ2-4, with 12 bases aligning to TRBD2. Trimming at V came to 3 bases and at J to 9 bases, leaving 3 bases not matched to a gene. The CDR3 has 14 amino acids. The germline CDR1 and CDR2 sequences are SGHTA and FQGNSA. Here the CDR3 DNA reads TGTGCCAGCAGCTTGCCGGGACTAGCGGGCATTCAGTACTTC. Protein product: CASSLPGLAGIQYF.

This clonotype was recorded at least ten times. The rearrangement joins TRBV27 to TRBJ2-7, with a possible D match to TRBD1 (5 bases). Germline loops: CDR1 MNHEY, CDR2 SMNVEV (reference sequence). The CDR3 has 12 amino acids. The germline V and J ends were trimmed by 7 bases and 3 bases, with 10 bases remaining between them. The chain's CDR3 is CASIGQGYEQYF. The CDR3 DNA follows: TGTGCCAGCATAGGGCAGGGCTACGAGCAGTACTTC.